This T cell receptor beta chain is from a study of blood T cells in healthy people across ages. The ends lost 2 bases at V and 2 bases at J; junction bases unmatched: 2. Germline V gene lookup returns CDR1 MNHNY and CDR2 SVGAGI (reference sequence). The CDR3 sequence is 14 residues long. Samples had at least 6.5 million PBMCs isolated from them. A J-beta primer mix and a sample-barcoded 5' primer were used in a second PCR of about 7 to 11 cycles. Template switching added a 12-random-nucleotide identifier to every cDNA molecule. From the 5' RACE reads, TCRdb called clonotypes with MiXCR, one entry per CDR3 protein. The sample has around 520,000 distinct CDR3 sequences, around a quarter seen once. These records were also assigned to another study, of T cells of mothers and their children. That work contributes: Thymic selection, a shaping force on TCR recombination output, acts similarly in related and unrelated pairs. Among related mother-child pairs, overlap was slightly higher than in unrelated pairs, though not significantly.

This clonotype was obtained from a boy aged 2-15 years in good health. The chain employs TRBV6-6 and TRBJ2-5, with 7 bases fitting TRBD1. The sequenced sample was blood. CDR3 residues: CASSYHRGQETQYF. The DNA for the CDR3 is TGTGCCAGCAGTTACCACAGGGGACAAGAGACCCAGTACTTC.